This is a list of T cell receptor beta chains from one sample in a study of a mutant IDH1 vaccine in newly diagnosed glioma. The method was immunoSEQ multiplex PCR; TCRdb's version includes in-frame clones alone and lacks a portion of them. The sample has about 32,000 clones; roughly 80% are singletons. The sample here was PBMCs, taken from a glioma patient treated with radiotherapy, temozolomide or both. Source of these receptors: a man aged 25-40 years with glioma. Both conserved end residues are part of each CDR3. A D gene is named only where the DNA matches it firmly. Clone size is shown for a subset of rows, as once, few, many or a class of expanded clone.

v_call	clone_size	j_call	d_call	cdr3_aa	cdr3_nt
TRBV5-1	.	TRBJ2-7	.	CASSLEGLGEQYF	TGCGCCAGCAGCTTGGAGGGACTGGGAGAGCAGTACTTC
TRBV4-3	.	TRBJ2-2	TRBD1	CASSRGRQGLNTGELFF	TGCGCCAGCAGCCGGGGAAGACAGGGGTTAAACACCGGGGAGCTGTTTTTT
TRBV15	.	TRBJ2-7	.	CATSREVESSYEQYF	TGTGCCACCAGCAGAGAAGTCGAGAGCTCCTACGAGCAGTACTTC
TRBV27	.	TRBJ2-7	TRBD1	CASSLRGQGFYEQYF	TGTGCCAGCAGTTTACGAGGACAGGGTTTCTACGAGCAGTACTTC
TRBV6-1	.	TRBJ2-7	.	CASSDDVAGEQYF	TGTGCCAGCAGTGATGACGTTGCGGGGGAGCAGTACTTC
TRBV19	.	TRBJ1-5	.	CASKRGSQAISNQPQHF	TGTGCCAGTAAAAGGGGCTCGCAGGCTATTAGCAATCAGCCCCAGCATTTT
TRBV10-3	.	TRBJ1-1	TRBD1	CATTPDRATEAFF	TGTGCCACCACCCCGGACAGGGCGACTGAAGCTTTCTTT
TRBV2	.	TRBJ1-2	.	CASAEGRNYGYTF	TGTGCCAGCGCGGAGGGACGGAACTATGGCTACACCTTC
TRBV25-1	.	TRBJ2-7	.	CASTGNSYEQYF	TGTGCCAGCACCGGGAACTCCTACGAGCAGTACTTC
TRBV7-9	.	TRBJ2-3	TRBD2	CASSPGTSGGDTQYF	TGTGCCAGCAGCCCCGGGACTAGTGGTGGAGATACGCAGTATTTT
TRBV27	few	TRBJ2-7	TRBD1	CASSLRGQSFYEQYF	TGTGCCAGCAGCCTCCGGGGACAGAGTTTCTACGAGCAGTACTTC
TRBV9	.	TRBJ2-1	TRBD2	CASSGPSGPSYNEQFF	TGTGCCAGCAGCGGACCTAGCGGGCCTTCCTACAATGAGCAGTTCTTC
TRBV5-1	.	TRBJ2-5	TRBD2	CASSLASGLWQETQYF	TGCGCCAGCAGCTTGGCTAGCGGGCTCTGGCAAGAGACCCAGTACTTC
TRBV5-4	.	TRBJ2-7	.	CASSLQTGPYEQYF	TGTGCCAGCAGCTTGCAAACAGGTCCCTACGAGCAGTACTTC
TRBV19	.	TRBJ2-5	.	CASSIDWGRDQETQYF	TGTGCCAGTAGTATAGATTGGGGCAGAGACCAAGAGACCCAGTACTTC
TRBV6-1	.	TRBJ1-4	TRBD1	CASSADRGNEKLFF	TGTGCCAGCAGCGCCGACAGGGGTAATGAAAAACTGTTTTTT
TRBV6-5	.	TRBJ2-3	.	CASARDTDTQYF	TGTGCCAGCGCCCGGGACACAGATACGCAGTATTTT
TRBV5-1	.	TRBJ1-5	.	CASSLAPGGASNQPQHF	TGCGCCAGCAGCTTGGCCCCGGGGGGCGCAAGCAATCAGCCCCAGCATTTT
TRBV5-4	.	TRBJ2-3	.	CASSSEGQLSTDTQYF	TGTGCCAGCAGCTCGGAGGGACAGCTCAGCACAGATACGCAGTATTTT